This TCR beta chain derives from a study of blood T cell repertoires in COVID-19. The CDR3 runs to 13 residues. The V end lost 5 bases, the J end lost 8 bases, and 15 bases lay between the germline ends. Germline CDR1 SNHLY, CDR2 FYNNEI. Generated by immunoSEQ multiplex PCR, the TCRdb table keeps only in-frame clones and is missing some. The sample has fewer than 300,000 clones, around 86% seen once; the top ten hold 1.5%. Material for sequencing was peripheral blood. The V and J genes are TRBV2 and TRBJ1-2, with D perhaps TRBD1 (5 bases). The sequence was collected from a woman aged 40 to 55 who had recovered from COVID-19. CDR3 in amino acids: CASSWDFTLGYTF. In nucleotides, the CDR3 is TGTGCCAGCAGTTGGGACTTCACCCTGGGCTACACCTTC.